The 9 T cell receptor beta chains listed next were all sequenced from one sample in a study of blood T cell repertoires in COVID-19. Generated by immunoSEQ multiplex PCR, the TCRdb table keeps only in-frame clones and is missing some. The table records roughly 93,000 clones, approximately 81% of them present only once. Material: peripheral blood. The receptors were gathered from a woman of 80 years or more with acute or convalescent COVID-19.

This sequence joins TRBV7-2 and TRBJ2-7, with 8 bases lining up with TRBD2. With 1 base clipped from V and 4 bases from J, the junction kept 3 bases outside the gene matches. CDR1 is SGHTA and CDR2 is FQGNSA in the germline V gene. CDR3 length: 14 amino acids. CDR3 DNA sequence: TGTGCCAGCAGCTTAGGACTAGCGAGGTACGAGCAGTACTTC. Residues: CASSLGLARYEQYF. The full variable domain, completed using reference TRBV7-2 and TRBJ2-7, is GAGVSQSPSNKVTEKGKDVELRCDPISGHTALYWYRQSLGQGLEFLIYFQGNSAPDKSGLPSDRFSAERTGGSVSTLTIQRTQQEDSAVYLCASSLGLARYEQYFGPGTRLTVT.

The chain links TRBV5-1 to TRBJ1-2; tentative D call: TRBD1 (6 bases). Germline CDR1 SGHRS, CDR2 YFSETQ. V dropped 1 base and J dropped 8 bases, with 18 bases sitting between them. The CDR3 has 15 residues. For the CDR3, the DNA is TGCGCCAGCAGCTTGACGGGACATGGGGTATACGGCTACACCTTC. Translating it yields CASSLTGHGVYGYTF.

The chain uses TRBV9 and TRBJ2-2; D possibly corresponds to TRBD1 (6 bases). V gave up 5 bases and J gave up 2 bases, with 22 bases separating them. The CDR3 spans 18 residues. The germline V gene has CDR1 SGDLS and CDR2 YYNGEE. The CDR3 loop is CASSQPAGTQINTGELFF. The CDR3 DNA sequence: TGTGCCAGCAGTCAACCGGCCGGGACACAAATTAACACCGGGGAGCTGTTTTTT.

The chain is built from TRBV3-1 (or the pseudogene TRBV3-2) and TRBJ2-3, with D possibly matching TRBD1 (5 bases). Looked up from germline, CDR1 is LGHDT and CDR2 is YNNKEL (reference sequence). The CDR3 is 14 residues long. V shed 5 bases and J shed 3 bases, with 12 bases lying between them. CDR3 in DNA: TGTGCCAGCAGCGCCGACAGAACTACAGATACGCAGTATTTT. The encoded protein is CASSADRTTDTQYF.

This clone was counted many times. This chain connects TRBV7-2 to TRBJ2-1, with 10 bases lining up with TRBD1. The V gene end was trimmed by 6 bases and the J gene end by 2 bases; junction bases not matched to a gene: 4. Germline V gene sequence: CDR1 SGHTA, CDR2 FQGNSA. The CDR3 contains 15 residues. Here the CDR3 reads CASSRQGAPYNEQFF. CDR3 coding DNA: TGTGCCAGCAGTCGACAGGGGGCCCCCTACAATGAGCAGTTCTTC.

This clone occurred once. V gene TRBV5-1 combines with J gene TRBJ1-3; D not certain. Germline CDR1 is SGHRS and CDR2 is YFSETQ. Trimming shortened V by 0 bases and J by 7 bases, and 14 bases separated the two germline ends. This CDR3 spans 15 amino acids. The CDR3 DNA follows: TGCGCCAGCAGCTTGGATTCCGCGTCCCGGAACACCATATATTTT. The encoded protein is CASSLDSASRNTIYF.

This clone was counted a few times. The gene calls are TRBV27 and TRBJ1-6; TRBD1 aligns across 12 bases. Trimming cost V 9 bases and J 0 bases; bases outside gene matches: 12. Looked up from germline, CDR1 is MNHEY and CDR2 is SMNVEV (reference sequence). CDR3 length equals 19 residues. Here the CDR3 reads CASRSGTGGFGSYNSPLHF. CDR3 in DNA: TGTGCCAGTCGCTCCGGGACAGGGGGCTTTGGCTCCTATAATTCACCCCTCCACTTT.

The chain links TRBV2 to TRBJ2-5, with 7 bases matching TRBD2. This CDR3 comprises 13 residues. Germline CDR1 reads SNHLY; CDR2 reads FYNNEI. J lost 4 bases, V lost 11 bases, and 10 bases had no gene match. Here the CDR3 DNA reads TGTGCCTCCTTTAGCGGGTGGGGAGAGACCCAGTACTTC. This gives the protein CASFSGWGETQYF.

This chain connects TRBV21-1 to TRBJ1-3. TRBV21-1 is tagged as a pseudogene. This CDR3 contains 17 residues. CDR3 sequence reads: CASSKAAQEKGVGTIYF. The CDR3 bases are TGTGCCAGCAGCAAAGCTGCGCAGGAAAAGGGAGTTGGGACCATATATTTT.